Each of the 17 T cell receptor beta chains below was sequenced from the same sample in a study of cytomegalovirus exposure and HLA in healthy donors. Sequencing was performed with immunoSEQ multiplex PCR; in TCRdb, only in-frame clones are kept and a portion is missing. This sample has 140,000 to 150,000 clones; about 94% occur once, and the top ten carry less than 2%. Sequenced sample: PBMCs. These receptors were obtained from a man between 18 and 35 years old in good health and CMV-seropositive.

The rearrangement joins TRBV30 to TRBJ1-1; possible D gene TRBD1, 6 bases. Germline CDR1 and CDR2: GTSNPN and SVGIG (reference sequence). V lost 2 bases to trimming and J lost 11 bases, with 12 bases between them. This CDR3 has 11 residues. CDR3 in DNA: TGTGCCTGGAGTACAGGGCAGAGGGCTTTCTTT. Its protein is CAWSTGQRAFF.

The gene calls are TRBV28 and TRBJ2-7, with 7 bases that match TRBD1. This CDR3 contains 13 residues. Germline CDR1 is MDHEN and CDR2 is SYDVKM. The junction had 8 bases not matched to a gene; V was cut back by 5 bases and J by 7 bases. The CDR3 sequence: CASSPTGRREQYF. The CDR3 coding sequence is TGTGCCAGCAGTCCGACAGGGCGGAGAGAGCAGTACTTC.

This chain links TRBV9 with TRBJ2-7; 10 bases map to TRBD2. CDR3 length equals 16 residues. J gave up 5 bases and V 3 bases, and 11 bases lay outside the gene matches. Germline V gene lookup returns CDR1 SGDLS and CDR2 YYNGEE. CDR3 sequence reads: CASSALASGRSDEQYF. DNA of the CDR3: TGTGCCAGCAGCGCCTTGGCTAGCGGGAGAAGCGACGAGCAGTACTTC. Combining the CDR3 with reference TRBV9 and TRBJ2-7 gives the whole variable domain DSGVTQTPKHLITATGQRVTLRCSPRSGDLSVYWYQQSLDQGLQFLIQYYNGEERAKGNILERFSAQQFPDLHSELNLSSLELGDSALYFCASSALASGRSDEQYFGPGTRLTVT.

The chain carries TRBV11-2 and TRBJ2-7; weak D call: TRBD1 (6 bases). The CDR3 has 18 amino acids. The germline V gene has CDR1 SGHAT and CDR2 FQNNGV. Trimming removed 0 bases from V and 3 bases from J, with 21 bases in between. Here the CDR3 reads CASSLDHFPGVGNYEQYF. The DNA of the CDR3 is TGTGCCAGCAGCTTAGATCACTTCCCAGGGGTTGGGAACTACGAGCAGTACTTC.

The chain uses TRBV7-2 and TRBJ2-5, with D perhaps TRBD1 (6 bases). Germline CDR1 reads SGHTA; CDR2 reads FQGNSA. The CDR3 loop spans 16 amino acids. Trimming took 3 bases from V and 2 from J, leaving 16 bases between them. The CDR3 nucleotides are TGTGCCAGCAGCTTTTCGGACAGTCGATATCAAGAGACCCAGTACTTC. It specifies CASSFSDSRYQETQYF.

This clone was counted a few times. The V and J genes are TRBV28 and TRBJ1-1, with D possibly being TRBD1 (6 bases). CDR1 MDHEN and CDR2 SYDVKM come from the germline V gene. CDR3 length: 12 residues. The ends were cut back, 6 bases at V and 5 bases at J, with 10 bases in the middle. The CDR3 DNA reads as TGTGCCAGCAGCAGGGGATGGACTGAAGCTTTCTTT. This codes for CASSRGWTEAFF.

The chain carries TRBV27 and TRBJ2-5, with TRBD1 matching over 8 bases. Germline V gene data show CDR1 as MNHEY and CDR2 as SMNVEV (reference sequence). The CDR3 runs to 16 residues. The V segment lost 8 bases and the J segment 4 bases; nucleotides outside the gene matches: 15. The CDR3 nucleotides are TGTGCCAGCCAGCAGGGGGCCTTGGGGAGTGCAGAGACCCAGTACTTC. It translates to CASQQGALGSAETQYF.

The chain recombines TRBV5-1 with TRBJ2-1; TRBD2 might be the D (7 bases). V was clipped by 2 bases and J by 9 bases, with 21 bases between them. The CDR3 has 16 amino acids. Germline CDR1 SGHRS, CDR2 YFSETQ. The CDR3 sequence: CASSFIATRGGGEQFF. The CDR3 DNA reads TGCGCCAGCAGCTTTATTGCTACTAGGGGAGGGGGTGAGCAGTTCTTC.

The rearrangement joins TRBV27 to TRBJ1-2; 9 bases match TRBD1. Per germline, CDR1 MNHEY and CDR2 SMNVEV (reference sequence). Trimming cost V 6 bases and J 2 bases; bases outside gene matches: 13. There are 17 residues in the CDR3. DNA of the CDR3: TGTGCCAGCAGCGACTTAAAAACAGGGGGCCTCAACTATGGCTACACCTTC. Translated: CASSDLKTGGLNYGYTF.

The chain is built from TRBV18 and TRBJ1-4, with unresolved D. V was shortened by 4 bases and J by 6 bases, with 18 bases between the two germline ends. CDR3 size: 16 residues. Germline CDR1 and CDR2: KGHSH and LQKENI. CDR3 loop: CASSLPFGGSYEKLFF. CDR3 sequence (DNA): TGTGCCAGCTCACTACCCTTTGGCGGATCCTATGAAAAACTGTTTTTT.

This sequence joins TRBV11-2 and TRBJ2-7, with 11 bases matching TRBD2. The CDR3 length is 15 residues. Germline V gene data show CDR1 as SGHAT and CDR2 as FQNNGV. With V trimmed by 0 bases and J by 6 bases, 4 bases remained unmatched. CDR3 DNA sequence: TGTGCCAGCAGCTTAGATGGCACTAGCGGGGGCGAGCAGTACTTC. It codes for CASSLDGTSGGEQYF.

The chain recombines TRBV28 with TRBJ1-6, with 7 bases that match TRBD1. This CDR3 is 15 amino acids long. V gave up 3 bases and J gave up 4 bases; unmatched junction bases: 3. CDR1 MDHEN and CDR2 SYDVKM come from the germline V gene. DNA of the CDR3: TGTGCCAGCAGTTTTGGGACAGAATATAATTCACCCCTCCACTTT. Its protein product is CASSFGTEYNSPLHF.

This clone was seen a handful of times. V usage is TRBV5-4 and J usage is TRBJ2-3; 8 bases are a match to TRBD2. In germline, CDR1 is SGHNT, CDR2 YYREEE (reference sequence). The CDR3 extends over 19 amino acids. Losses at the gene ends were 0 bases for V and 0 bases for J; bases not matched to a gene: 12. CDR3 residues: CASSLGAGPLAGSTDTQYF. DNA for the CDR3: TGTGCCAGCAGCTTGGGGGCCGGGCCTTTAGCGGGAAGCACAGATACGCAGTATTTT.

The genes are TRBV7-2 and TRBJ2-1; 7 bases map to TRBD2. Germline V lookup: CDR1 SGHTA, CDR2 FQGNSA. The CDR3 has 13 residues. V dropped 5 bases and J dropped 3; count of bases not matched to a gene: 1. CDR3 nucleotide sequence: TGTGCCAGCAGCCGGACTAGCTACAATGAGCAGTTCTTC. Translating it yields CASSRTSYNEQFF.

The chain recombines TRBV2 with TRBJ2-5; 12 nucleotides align to TRBD1. The germline CDR1 and CDR2 sequences are SNHLY and FYNNEI. V gave up 4 bases and J gave up 4 bases; unmatched junction bases: 4. The CDR3 length is 15 residues. The DNA of the CDR3 is TGTGCCAGCAGTGTAGGGACAGGGGGCTTAGAGACCCAGTACTTC. This sequence encodes CASSVGTGGLETQYF. Complete variable domain (other parts from reference TRBV2 and TRBJ2-5): EPEVTQTPSHQVTQMGQEVILRCVPISNHLYFYWYRQILGQKVEFLVSFYNNEISEKSEIFDDQFSVERPDGSNFTLKIRSTKLEDSAMYFCASSVGTGGLETQYFGPGTRLLVL.

The chain combines TRBV27 with TRBJ2-5; 13 nucleotides align to TRBD2. The CDR3 extends over 15 amino acids. V shed 7 bases and J 1 base; nucleotides not matched to a gene: 3. Germline-derived CDR1 and CDR2 are MNHEY and SMNVEV (reference sequence). For the CDR3, the DNA is TGTGCCAGCACTACTAGCGGGAGGGCCCAAGAGACCCAGTACTTC. This translates into CASTTSGRAQETQYF.

This chain connects TRBV5-1 to TRBJ2-7; 7 nucleotides align to TRBD2. V was clipped by 2 bases and J by 2 bases; unmatched bases: 7. This CDR3 is 15 amino acids long. CDR1 SGHRS and CDR2 YFSETQ come from the germline V gene. The CDR3 sequence is CASSFGRGKTYEQYF. The CDR3 nucleotides read TGCGCCAGCAGCTTCGGGCGGGGGAAAACCTACGAGCAGTACTTC.